Listed here is a single TCR beta chain. Its cognate antigen is unknown. Primed by a sample-barcoded 5' primer and a J-beta primer mix, a second PCR proceeded for roughly 7 to 11 cycles. From the 5' RACE reads, TCRdb called clonotypes with MiXCR, one entry per CDR3 protein. The sample includes approximately 790,000 distinct CDR3 sequences, about 59% of them seen just once. J was trimmed by 5 bases and V by 2 bases; bases with no gene match: 8. CDR1 and CDR2 (germline): ENHRY, SYGVKD. This CDR3 is built from 15 residues. The sample comes from a study of blood T cells in healthy people across ages. Regarding the study as a whole: Per million T cells, the diversity of TCR beta decreased roughly linearly as age advanced.

This chain connects TRBV10-3 to TRBJ2-5; TRBD2 agrees at 7 bases. This receptor was obtained from a man between 25 and 39 years old in good health. The specimen was blood. In DNA form, the CDR3 reads TGTGCCATCAGTGAGACCCGTGGGGGGGACGAGACCCAGTACTTC. Its protein product is CAISETRGGDETQYF.